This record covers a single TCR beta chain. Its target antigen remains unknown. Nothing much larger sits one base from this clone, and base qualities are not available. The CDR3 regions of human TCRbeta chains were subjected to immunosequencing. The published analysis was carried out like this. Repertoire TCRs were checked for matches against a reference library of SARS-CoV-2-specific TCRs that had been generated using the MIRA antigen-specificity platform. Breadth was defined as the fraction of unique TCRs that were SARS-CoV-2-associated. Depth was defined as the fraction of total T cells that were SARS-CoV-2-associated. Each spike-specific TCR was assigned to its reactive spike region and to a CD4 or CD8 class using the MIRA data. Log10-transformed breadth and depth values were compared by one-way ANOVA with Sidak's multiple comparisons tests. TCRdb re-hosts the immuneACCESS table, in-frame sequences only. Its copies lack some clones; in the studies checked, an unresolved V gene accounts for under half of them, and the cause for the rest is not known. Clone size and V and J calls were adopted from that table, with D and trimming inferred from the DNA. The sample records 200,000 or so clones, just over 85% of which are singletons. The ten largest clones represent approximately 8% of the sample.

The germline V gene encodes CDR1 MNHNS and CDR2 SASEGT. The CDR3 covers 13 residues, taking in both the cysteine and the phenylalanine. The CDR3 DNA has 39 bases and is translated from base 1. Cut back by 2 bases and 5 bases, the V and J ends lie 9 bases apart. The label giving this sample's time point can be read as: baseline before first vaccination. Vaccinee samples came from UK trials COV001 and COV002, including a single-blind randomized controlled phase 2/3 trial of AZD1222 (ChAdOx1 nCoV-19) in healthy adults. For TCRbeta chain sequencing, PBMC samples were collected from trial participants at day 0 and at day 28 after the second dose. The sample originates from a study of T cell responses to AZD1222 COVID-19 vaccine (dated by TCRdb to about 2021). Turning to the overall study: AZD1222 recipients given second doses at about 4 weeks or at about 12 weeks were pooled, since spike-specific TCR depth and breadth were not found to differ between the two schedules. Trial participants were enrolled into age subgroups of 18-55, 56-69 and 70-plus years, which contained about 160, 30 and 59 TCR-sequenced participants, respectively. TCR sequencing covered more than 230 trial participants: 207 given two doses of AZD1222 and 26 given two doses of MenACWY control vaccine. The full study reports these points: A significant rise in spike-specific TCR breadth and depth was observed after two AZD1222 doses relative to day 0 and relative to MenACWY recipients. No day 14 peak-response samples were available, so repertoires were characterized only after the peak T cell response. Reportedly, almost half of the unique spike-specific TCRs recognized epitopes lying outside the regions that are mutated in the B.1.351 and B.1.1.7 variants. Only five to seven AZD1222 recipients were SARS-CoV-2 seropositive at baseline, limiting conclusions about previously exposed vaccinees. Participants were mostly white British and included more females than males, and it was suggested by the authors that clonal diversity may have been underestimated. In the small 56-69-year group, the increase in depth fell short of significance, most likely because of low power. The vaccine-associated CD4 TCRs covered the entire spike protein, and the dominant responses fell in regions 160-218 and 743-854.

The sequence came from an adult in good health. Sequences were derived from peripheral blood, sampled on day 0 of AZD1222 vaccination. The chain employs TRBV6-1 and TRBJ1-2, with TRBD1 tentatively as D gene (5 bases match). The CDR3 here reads CASSEQGPYGYTF. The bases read TGTGCCAGCAGTGAACAGGGACCTTATGGCTACACCTTC.